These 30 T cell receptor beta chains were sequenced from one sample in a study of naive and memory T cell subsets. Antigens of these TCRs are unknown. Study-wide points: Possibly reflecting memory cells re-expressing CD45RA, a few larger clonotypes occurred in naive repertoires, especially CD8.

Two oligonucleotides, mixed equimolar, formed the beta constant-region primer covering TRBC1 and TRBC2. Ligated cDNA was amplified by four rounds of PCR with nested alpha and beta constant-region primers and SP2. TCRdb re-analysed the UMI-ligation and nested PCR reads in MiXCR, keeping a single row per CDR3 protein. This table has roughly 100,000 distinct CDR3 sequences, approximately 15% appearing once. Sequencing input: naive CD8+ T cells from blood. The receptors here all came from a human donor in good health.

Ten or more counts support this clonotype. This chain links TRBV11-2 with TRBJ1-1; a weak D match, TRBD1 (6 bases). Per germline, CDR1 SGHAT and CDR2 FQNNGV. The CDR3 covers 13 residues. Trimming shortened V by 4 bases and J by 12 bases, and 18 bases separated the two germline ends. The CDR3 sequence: CASSSHLTGKTFF. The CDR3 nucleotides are TGTGCCAGCAGCTCCCACCTGACAGGAAAGACTTTCTTT.

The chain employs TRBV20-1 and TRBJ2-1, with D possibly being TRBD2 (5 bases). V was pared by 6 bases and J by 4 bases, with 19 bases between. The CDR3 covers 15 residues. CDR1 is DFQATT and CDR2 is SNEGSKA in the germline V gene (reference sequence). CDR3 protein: CSAADELVGYNEQFF. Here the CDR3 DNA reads TGCAGTGCAGCTGACGAACTAGTAGGGTACAATGAGCAGTTCTTC.

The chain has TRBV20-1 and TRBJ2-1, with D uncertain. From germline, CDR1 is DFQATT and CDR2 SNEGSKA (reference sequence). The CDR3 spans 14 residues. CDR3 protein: CAKTGPNRLNEQFF. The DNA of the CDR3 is TGCGCGAAAACCGGGCCAAACCGGTTGAATGAGCAGTTCTTC.

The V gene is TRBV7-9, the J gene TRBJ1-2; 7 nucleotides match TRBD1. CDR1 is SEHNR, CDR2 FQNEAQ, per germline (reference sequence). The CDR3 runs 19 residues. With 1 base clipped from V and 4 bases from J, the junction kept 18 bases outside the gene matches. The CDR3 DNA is TGTGCCAGCAGCTTAGGATCAGTACGCGGACAGGCGGCCGGCTATGGCTACACCTTC. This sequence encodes CASSLGSVRGQAAGYGYTF.

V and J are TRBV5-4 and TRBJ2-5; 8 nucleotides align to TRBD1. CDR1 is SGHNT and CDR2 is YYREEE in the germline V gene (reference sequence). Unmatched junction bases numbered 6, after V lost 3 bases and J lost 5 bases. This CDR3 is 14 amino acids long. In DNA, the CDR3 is TGTGCCAGCAGCTCATGGACAGGGACCGAGACCCAGTACTTC. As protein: CASSSWTGTETQYF.

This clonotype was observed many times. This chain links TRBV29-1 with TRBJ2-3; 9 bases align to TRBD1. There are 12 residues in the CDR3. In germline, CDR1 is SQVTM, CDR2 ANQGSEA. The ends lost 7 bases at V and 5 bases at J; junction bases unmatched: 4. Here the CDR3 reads CSDRQGGDTQYF. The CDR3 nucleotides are TGCAGCGACCGACAGGGGGGAGATACGCAGTATTTT.

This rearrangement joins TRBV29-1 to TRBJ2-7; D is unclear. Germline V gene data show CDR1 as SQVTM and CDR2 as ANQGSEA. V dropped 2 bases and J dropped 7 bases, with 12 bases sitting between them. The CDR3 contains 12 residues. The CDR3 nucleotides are TGCAGCGTTGAATGGGTAGCTGGGGAGCAGTACTTC. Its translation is CSVEWVAGEQYF.

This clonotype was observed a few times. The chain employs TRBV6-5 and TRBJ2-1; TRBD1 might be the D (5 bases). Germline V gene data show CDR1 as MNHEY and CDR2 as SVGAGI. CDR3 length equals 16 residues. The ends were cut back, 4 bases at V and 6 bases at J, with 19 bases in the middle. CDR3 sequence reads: CASSFLLVRGANEQFF. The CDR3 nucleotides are TGTGCCAGCAGTTTCTTGTTGGTAAGGGGCGCCAATGAGCAGTTCTTC.

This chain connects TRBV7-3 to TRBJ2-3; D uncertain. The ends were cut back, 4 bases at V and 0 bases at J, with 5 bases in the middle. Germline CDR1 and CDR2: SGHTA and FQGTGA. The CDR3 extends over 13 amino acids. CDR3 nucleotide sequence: TGTGCCAGCAGCTCGTATAGCACAGATACGCAGTATTTT. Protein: CASSSYSTDTQYF.

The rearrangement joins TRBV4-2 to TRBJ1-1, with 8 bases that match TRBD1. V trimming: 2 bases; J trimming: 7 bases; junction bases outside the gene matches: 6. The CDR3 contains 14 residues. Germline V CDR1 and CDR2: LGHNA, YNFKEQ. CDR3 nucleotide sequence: TGTGCCAGCAGCCAATCGGACAGGGATGTTGAAGCTTTCTTT. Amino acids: CASSQSDRDVEAFF.

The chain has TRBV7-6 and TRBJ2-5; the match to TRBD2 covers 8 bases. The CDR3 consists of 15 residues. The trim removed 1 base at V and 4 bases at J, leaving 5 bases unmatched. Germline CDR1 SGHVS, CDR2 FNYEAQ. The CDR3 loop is CASSLGVAGPETQYF. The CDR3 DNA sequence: TGTGCCAGCAGCTTAGGGGTAGCGGGACCAGAGACCCAGTACTTC.

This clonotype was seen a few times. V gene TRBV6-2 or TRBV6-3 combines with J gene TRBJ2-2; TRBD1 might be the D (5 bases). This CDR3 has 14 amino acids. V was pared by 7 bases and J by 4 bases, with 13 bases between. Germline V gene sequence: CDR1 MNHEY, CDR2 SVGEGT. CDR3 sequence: CASIQGFSTGELFF. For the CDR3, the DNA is TGTGCCAGCATTCAGGGTTTTTCCACCGGGGAGCTGTTTTTT.

This CDR3 reads CASSLSTTGQPQHF. CDR3 nucleotide sequence: TGTGCCAGCAGTTTGTCCACGACCGGCCAGCCCCAGCATTTT. The rearrangement joins TRBV28 to TRBJ1-5, with no clear D. This CDR3 contains 14 residues. V lost 3 bases and J lost 7, with 13 bases in between. Looked up from germline, CDR1 is MDHEN and CDR2 is SYDVKM.

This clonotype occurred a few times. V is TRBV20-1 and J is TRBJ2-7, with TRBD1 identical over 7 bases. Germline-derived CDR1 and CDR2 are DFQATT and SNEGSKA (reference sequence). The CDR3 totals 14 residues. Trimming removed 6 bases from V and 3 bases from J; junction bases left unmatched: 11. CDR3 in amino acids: CSATDRSTVYEQYF. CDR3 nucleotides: TGCAGTGCCACGGACAGGTCAACGGTCTACGAGCAGTACTTC.

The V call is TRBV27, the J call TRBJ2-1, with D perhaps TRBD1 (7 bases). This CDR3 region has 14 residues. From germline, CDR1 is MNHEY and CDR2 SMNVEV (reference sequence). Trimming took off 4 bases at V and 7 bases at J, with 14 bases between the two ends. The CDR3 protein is CASSSGAGGNEQFF. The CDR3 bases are TGTGCCAGCAGTTCGGGGGCAGGGGGAAATGAGCAGTTCTTC.

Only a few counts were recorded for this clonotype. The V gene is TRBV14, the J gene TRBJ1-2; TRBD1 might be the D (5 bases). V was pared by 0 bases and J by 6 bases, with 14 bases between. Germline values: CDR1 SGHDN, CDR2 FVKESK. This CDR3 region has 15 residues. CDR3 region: CASSQDPAGGDGYTF. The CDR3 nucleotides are TGTGCCAGCAGCCAAGACCCGGCGGGGGGAGATGGCTACACCTTC.

The CDR3 coding sequence is TGTGCCAGCCACTCCGGAGAAAAACTGTTTTTT. Its protein is CASHSGEKLFF. The V and J genes are TRBV6-2 or TRBV6-3 and TRBJ1-4; D gene uncertain. Germline-derived CDR1 and CDR2 are MNHEY and SVGEGT. Trimming removed 8 bases from V and 8 bases from J, with 9 bases in between. This CDR3 is 11 amino acids long.

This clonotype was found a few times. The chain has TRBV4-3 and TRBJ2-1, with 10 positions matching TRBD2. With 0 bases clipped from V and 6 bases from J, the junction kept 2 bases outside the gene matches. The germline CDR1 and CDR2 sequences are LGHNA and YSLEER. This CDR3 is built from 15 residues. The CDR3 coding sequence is TGCGCCAGCAGCCAAGAAGGACTAGCGGTCAATGAGCAGTTCTTC. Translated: CASSQEGLAVNEQFF.

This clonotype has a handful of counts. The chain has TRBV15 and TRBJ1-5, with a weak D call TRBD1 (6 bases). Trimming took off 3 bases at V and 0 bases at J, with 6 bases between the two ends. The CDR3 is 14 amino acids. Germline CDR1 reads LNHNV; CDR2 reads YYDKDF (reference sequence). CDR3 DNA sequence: TGTGCCACCAGCAGGGACAGTAGCAATCAGCCCCAGCATTTT. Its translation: CATSRDSSNQPQHF. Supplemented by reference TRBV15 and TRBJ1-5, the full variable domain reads DAMVIQNPRYQVTQFGKPVTLSCSQTLNHNVMYWYQQKSSQAPKLLFHYYDKDFNNEADTPDNFQSRRPNTSFCFLDIRSPGLGDTAMYLCATSRDSSNQPQHFGDGTRLSIL.

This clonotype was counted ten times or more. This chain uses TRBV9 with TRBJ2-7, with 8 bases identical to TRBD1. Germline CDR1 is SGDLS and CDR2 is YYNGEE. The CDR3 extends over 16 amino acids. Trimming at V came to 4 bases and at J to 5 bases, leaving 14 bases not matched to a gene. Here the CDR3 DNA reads TGTGCCAGCAGCCCCGAAACCGGGACAGGATTGGACGAGCAGTACTTC. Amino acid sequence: CASSPETGTGLDEQYF.

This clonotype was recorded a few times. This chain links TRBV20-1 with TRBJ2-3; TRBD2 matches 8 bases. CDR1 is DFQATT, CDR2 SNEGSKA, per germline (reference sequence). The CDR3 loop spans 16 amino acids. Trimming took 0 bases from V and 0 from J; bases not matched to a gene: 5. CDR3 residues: CSARDIAGPSTDTQYF. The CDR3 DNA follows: TGCAGTGCTAGAGATATAGCGGGGCCGAGCACAGATACGCAGTATTTT.

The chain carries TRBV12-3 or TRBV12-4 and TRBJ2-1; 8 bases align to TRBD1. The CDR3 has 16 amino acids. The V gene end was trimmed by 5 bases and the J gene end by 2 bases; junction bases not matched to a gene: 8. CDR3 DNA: TGTGCCAGCAGTACCGGGGACAGGAGTACCTACAATGAGCAGTTCTTC. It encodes CASSTGDRSTYNEQFF.

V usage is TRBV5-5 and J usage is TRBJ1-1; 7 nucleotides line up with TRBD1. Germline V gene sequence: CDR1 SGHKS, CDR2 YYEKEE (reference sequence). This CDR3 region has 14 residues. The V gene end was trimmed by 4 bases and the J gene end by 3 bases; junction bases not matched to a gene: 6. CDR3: CASSLYRGDTEAFF. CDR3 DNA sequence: TGTGCCAGCAGCCTATACAGGGGAGACACTGAAGCTTTCTTT.

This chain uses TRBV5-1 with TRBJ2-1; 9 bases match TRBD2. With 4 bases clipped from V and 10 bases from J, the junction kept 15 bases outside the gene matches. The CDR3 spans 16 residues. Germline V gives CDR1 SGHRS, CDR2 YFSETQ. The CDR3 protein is CASSPIQGLAVNEQFF. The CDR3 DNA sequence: TGCGCCAGCAGCCCCATTCAGGGACTAGCAGTCAACGAGCAGTTCTTC.

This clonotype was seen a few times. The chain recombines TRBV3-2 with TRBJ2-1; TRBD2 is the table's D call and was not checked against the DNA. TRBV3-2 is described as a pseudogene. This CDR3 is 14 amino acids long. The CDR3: CASRGLGPHNEQFF. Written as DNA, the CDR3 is TGTGCCAGCAGAGGACTCGGCCCTCACAATGAGCAGTTCTTC.

CDR3 DNA sequence: TGTGCCAGCAGTCCCTTCTCGGGGGTTGCTGGGGAGCAGTACTTC. This gives the protein CASSPFSGVAGEQYF. This chain connects TRBV12-3 or TRBV12-4 to TRBJ2-7; a weak D match, TRBD2 (6 bases). This CDR3 spans 15 amino acids. Trimming shortened V by 5 bases and J by 7 bases, and 21 bases separated the two germline ends.

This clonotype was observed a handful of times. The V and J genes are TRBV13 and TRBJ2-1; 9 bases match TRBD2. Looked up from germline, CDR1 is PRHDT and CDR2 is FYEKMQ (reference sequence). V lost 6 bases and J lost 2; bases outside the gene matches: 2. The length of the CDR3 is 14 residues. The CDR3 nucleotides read TGTGCCAGCAGGGGCGGGAGGGCCTACAATGAGCAGTTCTTC. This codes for CASRGGRAYNEQFF.

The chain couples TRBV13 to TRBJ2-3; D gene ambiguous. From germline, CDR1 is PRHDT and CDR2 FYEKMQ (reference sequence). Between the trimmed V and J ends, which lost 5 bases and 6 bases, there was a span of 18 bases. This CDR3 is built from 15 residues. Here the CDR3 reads CASSAPATPVDTQYF. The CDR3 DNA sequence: TGTGCCAGCAGCGCGCCGGCCACACCCGTTGATACGCAGTATTTT.

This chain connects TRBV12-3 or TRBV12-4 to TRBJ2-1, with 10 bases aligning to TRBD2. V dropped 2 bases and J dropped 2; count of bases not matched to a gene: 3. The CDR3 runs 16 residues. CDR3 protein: CASSLLAGVPYNEQFF. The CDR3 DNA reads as TGTGCCAGCAGTTTACTAGCGGGAGTACCCTACAATGAGCAGTTCTTC.

DNA of the CDR3: TGCAGTGCTAGAGAGGGGGTCCCGGGACAGGGGCGGGCAGATACGCAGTATTTT. It specifies CSAREGVPGQGRADTQYF. The genes are TRBV20-1 and TRBJ2-3; 10 nucleotides line up with TRBD1. V was clipped by 0 bases and J by 4 bases; unmatched bases: 13. Germline-derived CDR1 and CDR2 are DFQATT and SNEGSKA (reference sequence). The CDR3 is made up of 18 amino acids.